The 13 T cell receptor beta chains listed next were all sequenced from one sample in a study of blood T cell repertoires in COVID-19. TCRdb's table, derived via immunoSEQ multiplex PCR, lists solely in-frame clones and lacks some. The table includes under 250,000 clones, roughly four fifths detected once. What was sequenced was PBMCs or T cells enriched from blood (not recorded which). These receptors came from a man aged 55 to 69 who had recovered from COVID-19.

This sequence joins TRBV7-9 and TRBJ1-1; D is unresolved. V was clipped by 6 bases and J by 1 base, with 12 bases between them. In germline, CDR1 is SEHNR, CDR2 FQNEAQ (reference sequence). This CDR3 contains 14 residues. The CDR3 loop is CASRLVQQNTEAFF. In nucleotides, the CDR3 is TGTGCCAGCAGGCTGGTACAGCAGAACACTGAAGCTTTCTTT. Variable domain in full (rest from reference TRBV7-9 and TRBJ1-1): DTGVSQNPRHKITKRGQNVTFRCDPISEHNRLYWYRQTLGQGPEFLTYFQNEAQLEKSRLLSDRFSAERPKGSFSTLEIQRTEQGDSAMYLCASRLVQQNTEAFFGQGTRLTVV.

The J gene is TRBJ1-5, the V gene TRBV27; no reliable D call. The V end lost 10 bases, the J end lost 1 base, and 14 bases lay between the germline ends. The CDR3 totals 14 residues. Per germline, CDR1 MNHEY and CDR2 SMNVEV (reference sequence). The CDR3 DNA sequence: TGTGCCACCGCGCCGGGGAGGAGCAATCAGCCCCAGCATTTT. As protein: CATAPGRSNQPQHF.

The chain employs TRBV3-1 (or the pseudogene TRBV3-2) and TRBJ1-3, with D uncertain. The CDR3 runs 17 residues. V shed 2 bases and J shed 0 bases, with 14 bases lying between them. Per germline, CDR1 LGHDT and CDR2 YNNKEL (reference sequence). The CDR3 protein is CASSQNTRGCSGNTIYF. In DNA form, the CDR3 reads TGTGCCAGCAGCCAAAACACTCGAGGGTGCTCTGGAAACACCATATATTTT.

In its sample, this clone was seen once. The chain carries TRBV6-1 and TRBJ1-2; D may be TRBD1 (5 bases). The V gene lost 3 bases and the J gene lost 8 bases, with 13 bases spanning the gap. The CDR3 is made up of 13 amino acids. Germline assignment: CDR1 MNHNS and CDR2 SASEGT. The CDR3 DNA follows: TGTGCCAGCAGTGAGGGGCATGCGAGGGGCTACACCTTC. Amino acids: CASSEGHARGYTF.

The table lists this clone with a few counts. The chain recombines TRBV27 with TRBJ1-3, with 7 bases identical to TRBD1. The CDR3 is 16 amino acids. Germline V gene data show CDR1 as MNHEY and CDR2 as SMNVEV (reference sequence). Trimming removed 6 bases from V and 0 bases from J; junction bases left unmatched: 8. This CDR3 reads CASSSRQGRSGNTIYF. The CDR3 DNA reads as TGTGCCAGCAGCTCTCGACAGGGCCGCTCTGGAAACACCATATATTTT.

V and J are TRBV10-3 and TRBJ1-1, with unresolved D. V shed 3 bases and J shed 6 bases, with 8 bases lying between them. Germline assignment: CDR1 ENHRY and CDR2 SYGVKD. The CDR3 consists of 12 residues. The CDR3 nucleotides are TGTGCCATCAGTGATAGTTGGTCTGAAGCTTTCTTT. Protein sequence: CAISDSWSEAFF.

This rearrangement joins TRBV6-5 to TRBJ2-2, with 7 positions matching TRBD2. Germline V gene sequence: CDR1 MNHEY, CDR2 SVGAGI. The CDR3 is 15 amino acids. V was pared by 0 bases and J by 6 bases, with 4 bases of the junction left unmatched. DNA of the CDR3: TGTGCCAGCAGTTACTCAGATGGGGGGGCCGGGGAGCTGTTTTTT. It yields the protein CASSYSDGGAGELFF.

The J gene is TRBJ2-2, the V gene TRBV3-1 (or the pseudogene TRBV3-2); 7 bases agree with TRBD1. Germline V CDR1 and CDR2: LGHDT, YNNKEL (reference sequence). Trimming cost V 6 bases and J 7 bases; bases outside gene matches: 5. This CDR3 contains 13 residues. CDR3 region: CASRKTGIGELFF. The CDR3 nucleotides read TGTGCCAGCAGAAAGACAGGGATCGGGGAGCTGTTTTTT.

This clone was seen once. The chain combines TRBV3-1 (or the pseudogene TRBV3-2) with TRBJ2-3, with D possibly matching TRBD2 (5 bases). The length of the CDR3 is 13 residues. Germline loops: CDR1 LGHDT, CDR2 YNNKEL (reference sequence). V lost 8 bases, J lost 3 bases, and 12 bases lay in between. The CDR3 coding sequence is TGTGCCAGCCGGGAATCCCGGACAGATACGCAGTATTTT. Translating it yields CASRESRTDTQYF.

This chain's CDR3 is CASSQGPGAMNTEAFF. CDR3 nucleotides: TGTGCCAGCAGCCAAGGGCCAGGGGCAATGAACACTGAAGCTTTCTTT. The chain recombines TRBV3-1 (or the pseudogene TRBV3-2) with TRBJ1-1; D possibly corresponds to TRBD1 (6 bases). CDR1 is LGHDT and CDR2 is YNNKEL in the germline V gene (reference sequence). V dropped 1 base and J dropped 0 bases, with 12 bases sitting between them. The CDR3 sequence is 16 residues long.

CDR3 region: CASRGSAGLAGVPSYNEQFF. The CDR3 DNA reads as TGTGCCAGCAGGGGATCAGCGGGACTAGCGGGGGTCCCCTCCTACAATGAGCAGTTCTTC. The chain employs TRBV27 and TRBJ2-1, with TRBD2 matching 14 bases. V was clipped by 6 bases and J by 0 bases; unmatched bases: 13. The CDR3 has 20 residues. Germline loops: CDR1 MNHEY, CDR2 SMNVEV (reference sequence).

The genes are TRBV4-2 and TRBJ2-3; perhaps TRBD2 as D (6 bases). The CDR3 covers 15 residues. V shed 0 bases and J shed 4 bases, with 11 bases lying between them. The germline CDR1 and CDR2 sequences are LGHNA and YNFKEQ. The CDR3 protein is CASSQETSIADTQYF. DNA of the CDR3: TGTGCCAGCAGCCAAGAAACTAGCATAGCAGATACGCAGTATTTT.

This chain uses TRBV2 with TRBJ1-4, with D perhaps TRBD1 (6 bases). Trimming cost V 6 bases and J 8 bases, with 13 bases left between them. Germline assignment: CDR1 SNHLY and CDR2 FYNNEI. This CDR3 contains 13 residues. CDR3 sequence: CASRKDREEKLFF. The CDR3 DNA reads TGTGCCAGCAGGAAGGACAGAGAGGAAAAACTGTTTTTT.